This TCR beta chain was sequenced in a study of blood T cell repertoires in COVID-19 (dated by TCRdb to the early 2020s). About the study as a whole: Samples covering the acute and convalescent phases of COVID-19 were provided by collaborators in the United States, Italy and Spain. Samples came from the ongoing ImmuneRACE study (first 160 participants) plus 1,254 subjects from 6 global collaborators. The repertoires were released in a freely available public database intended as a resource for research on the immune response to SARS-CoV-2. Deeply sampled blood TCRbeta repertoires from subjects exposed to, actively infected with, or recovered from COVID-19 were included in the dataset. Where available, HLA class I and class II types were taken from metadata supplied by the sample provider and were not determined by assay-based typing. The material from the prospective study consisted of cDNA or gDNA derived from T cells, B-cell-depleted T cells, or PBMCs. A de-identified subject ID, COVID-19 status, age in years and sex were almost always included in the sample metadata.

To note about this clone: Its specific antigen is unknown. The sample holds no much larger clone one base away, and base qualities are not on file.

The immunoSEQ Assay, a bias-controlled multiplex PCR, was used to amplify TCRbeta CDR3 regions from genomic DNA. The authors processed their data as follows. Nucleated cell counts per sample were estimated from amplification of reference gene primers within the assay. To quantify the absolute abundance of each unique TCRbeta CDR3 rearrangement, sequence reads were collapsed and filtered. For each sample, productive Simpson clonality was calculated by taking the square root of Simpson's diversity index across productive rearrangements. The immuneACCESS repertoire file appears here via TCRdb, limited to in-frame rearrangements. These files lack a portion of the clones; in checked studies, under half of the deficit traces to unresolved V genes, and the cause of the others is not known. The V and J calls and the clone size are those of that table, but D and trimming were determined from the DNA. For this sample the table gives roughly 130,000 clones, of which around 87% were detected only once. The ten largest clones add up to around 3.4% of the sample.

Collaborating institutions collected whole blood in K2EDTA tubes following their own protocols. For TCRbeta analysis, collaborator samples were shipped as frozen whole blood, as isolated PBMCs, or as DNA extracted from either sample type. Beyond this particular receptor, the publication reports: The amount of clinical and demographic metadata varied by source and participant and was provided uncurated.

Its CDR3 holds 16 amino acids, cysteine through phenylalanine. The CDR3 DNA has 48 bases and is translated from base 1. The germline V gene specifies SNHLY as CDR1 and FYNNEI as CDR2. V is pruned by 6 bases and J by 6 bases, leaving 9 bases of the junction without a gene match. The chain is assembled from TRBV2 and TRBJ2-1, and TRBD2 matches 12 of the central bases. The sample consisted of peripheral blood. The TCR comes from a woman aged 55 to 70 with acute or convalescent COVID-19. The DNA is as follows: TGTGCCAGCAGACTCACGACTAGCGGGAGAGGCAATGAGCAGTTCTTC. It specifies CASRLTTSGRGNEQFF.